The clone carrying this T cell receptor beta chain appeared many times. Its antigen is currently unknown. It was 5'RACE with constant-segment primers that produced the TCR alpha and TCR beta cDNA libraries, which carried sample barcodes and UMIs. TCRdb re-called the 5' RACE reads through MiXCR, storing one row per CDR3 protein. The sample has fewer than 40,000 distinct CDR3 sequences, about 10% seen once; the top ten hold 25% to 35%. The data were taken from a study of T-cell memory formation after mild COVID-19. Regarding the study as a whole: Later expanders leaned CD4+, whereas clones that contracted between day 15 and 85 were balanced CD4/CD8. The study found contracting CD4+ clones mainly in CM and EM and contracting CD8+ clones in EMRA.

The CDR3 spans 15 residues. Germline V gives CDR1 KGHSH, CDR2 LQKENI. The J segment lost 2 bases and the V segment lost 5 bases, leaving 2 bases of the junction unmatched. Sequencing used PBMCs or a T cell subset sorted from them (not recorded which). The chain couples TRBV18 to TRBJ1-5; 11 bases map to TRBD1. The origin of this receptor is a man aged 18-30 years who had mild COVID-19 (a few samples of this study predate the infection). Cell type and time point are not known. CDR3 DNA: TGTGCCAGCTCAGGGACAGGGGGAGGCAATCAGCCCCAGCATTTT. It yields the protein CASSGTGGGNQPQHF.